The 16 T cell receptor beta chains below all came from one sample that was sequenced in a study of CD8 T cells in ankylosing spondylitis. MiXCR, run by TCRdb on the 5' RACE reads, gives a single entry per CDR3 protein. The data contain some 130,000 distinct CDR3 sequences, roughly 9% of them singletons. The specimen was blood, either unsorted or a sorted T cell fraction (not recorded which). These receptors were taken from a male donor with ankylosing spondylitis or in good health (not recorded which).

This sequence joins TRBV5-5 and TRBJ2-3; 8 bases agree with TRBD2. V trimming: 2 bases; J trimming: 2 bases; junction bases outside the gene matches: 7. This CDR3 spans 16 amino acids. Germline CDR1 and CDR2: SGHKS and YYEKEE (reference sequence). The CDR3 region has the DNA TGTGCCAGCAGCTTTGGTAGCGGGGCCCCCACAGATACGCAGTATTTT. It yields the protein CASSFGSGAPTDTQYF.

Concerning this clonotype: A much larger clone differs from this one at a single base, so this may be a read error. DNA for the CDR3: TGTGCCAGCAGTGTGGGGGTGTCGAATACGCAGTATTTT. Translated, it gives CASSVGVSNTQYF. V and J are TRBV6-1 and TRBJ2-3; the D call may be TRBD1 or TRBD2 (5 bases each). This CDR3 spans 13 amino acids. V was clipped by 4 bases and J by 7 bases, with 12 bases between them. Germline V gene sequence: CDR1 MNHNS, CDR2 SASEGT.

This chain uses TRBV12-3 or TRBV12-4 with TRBJ2-2; D gene ambiguous. The CDR3 is 16 amino acids. V lost 2 bases and J 0 bases, leaving 10 bases between the germline ends. The chain's CDR3 is CASSLLHIANTGELFF. CDR3 in DNA: TGTGCCAGCAGTTTATTACACATCGCGAACACCGGGGAGCTGTTTTTT.

This sequence joins TRBV3-1 and TRBJ2-4; 7 nucleotides line up with TRBD2. V was pared by 0 bases and J by 8 bases, with 13 bases of the junction left unmatched. The CDR3 is 17 amino acids. Germline values: CDR1 LGHDT, CDR2 YNNKEL (reference sequence). Here the CDR3 reads CASSQDIGGSTTYIQYF. CDR3 DNA sequence: TGTGCCAGCAGCCAAGATATTGGCGGGAGCACAACGTACATTCAGTACTTC.

This clonotype showed up just a few times. This chain uses TRBV29-1 with TRBJ1-3; D ambiguous. CDR3 length equals 12 residues. Germline V gene sequence: CDR1 SQVTM, CDR2 ANQGSEA. Trimming cost V 4 bases and J 2 bases, with 6 bases left between them. This chain's CDR3 is CSVALPGNTIYF. The CDR3 DNA reads TGCAGCGTTGCCCTCCCTGGAAACACCATATATTTT.

This clonotype was seen a few times. The V call is TRBV5-5, the J call TRBJ2-1, with a possible D match to TRBD2 (5 bases). Germline V gives CDR1 SGHKS, CDR2 YYEKEE (reference sequence). V lost 0 bases and J lost 0, with 10 bases in between. The CDR3 is 16 residues long. As DNA, the CDR3 is TGTGCCAGCAGCTTGGGTCGGGGTAGCTCCTACAATGAGCAGTTCTTC. Translation gives CASSLGRGSSYNEQFF.

This clonotype was counted many times. V is TRBV10-2 and J is TRBJ2-7; either TRBD1 or TRBD2 may supply D (5 bases each). The CDR3 is made up of 13 amino acids. V shed 11 bases and J shed 4 bases, with 18 bases lying between them. Germline loops: CDR1 WSHSY, CDR2 SAAADI. The CDR3 DNA reads as TGCGCCGCATCGAGGGGAAGAGAGTACGAGCAGTACTTC. Its translation is CAASRGREYEQYF.

In this sample, this clonotype turned up many times. The genes are TRBV7-2 and TRBJ1-2; 11 bases map to TRBD1. The V and J ends lost 4 bases and 3 bases, in that order; junction bases with no gene match: 4. This CDR3 has 15 residues. CDR1 and CDR2 (germline): SGHTA, FQGNSA. Here the CDR3 reads CASSSPGQGDYGYTF. CDR3 nucleotide sequence: TGTGCCAGCAGCTCTCCGGGACAGGGGGACTATGGCTACACCTTC. Using reference TRBV7-2 and TRBJ1-2 for the parts outside the CDR3, the full variable domain is GAGVSQSPSNKVTEKGKDVELRCDPISGHTALYWYRQSLGQGLEFLIYFQGNSAPDKSGLPSDRFSAERTGGSVSTLTIQRTQQEDSAVYLCASSSPGQGDYGYTFGSGTRLTVV.

There are many counts of this clonotype. The CDR3 loop reads CASSLGLAGVTGRNIQYF. DNA for the CDR3: TGTGCCAGCAGCTTAGGACTAGCGGGAGTAACCGGGAGAAACATTCAGTACTTC. V gene TRBV7-8 combines with J gene TRBJ2-4; 12 nucleotides align to TRBD2. Germline-derived CDR1 and CDR2 are SGHVS and FQNEAQ. The CDR3 contains 18 residues. The ends lost 1 base at V and 6 bases at J; junction bases unmatched: 10.

As regards this clonotype: A much larger clonotype is one base distant, so this may be a read error. The CDR3 sequence: CASSVGQATNEKLFF. The CDR3, as DNA: TGCGCCAGCAGCGTAGGACAGGCAACTAATGAAAAACTGTTTTTT. The J gene is TRBJ1-4, the V gene TRBV5-1, with 7 bases identical to TRBD1. CDR1 and CDR2 (germline): SGHRS, YFSETQ. The CDR3 has 15 amino acids. With V trimmed by 4 bases and J by 0 bases, 3 bases remained unmatched.

This clonotype showed up many times. This chain uses TRBV7-2 with TRBJ2-7, with 7 bases matching TRBD2. The V gene's germline CDR1 is SGHTA and CDR2 FQGNSA. V gave up 5 bases and J gave up 3 bases; unmatched junction bases: 7. The CDR3 is made up of 14 amino acids. The CDR3 DNA sequence: TGTGCCAGCAGCGCACTAGCGACGAGCTACGAGCAGTACTTC. This encodes CASSALATSYEQYF.

This clonotype was counted many times. The DNA of the CDR3 is TGTGCCAGCAGCCCCTCCTTTGGAGAGACCCAGTACTTC. It yields the protein CASSPSFGETQYF. The chain recombines TRBV7-2 with TRBJ2-5, with unresolved D. The germline V gene has CDR1 SGHTA and CDR2 FQGNSA. V was trimmed by 5 bases and J by 4 bases, leaving 11 bases between them. The CDR3 is 13 residues long. The full variable domain, with the rest looked up from reference TRBV7-2 and TRBJ2-5, is GAGVSQSPSNKVTEKGKDVELRCDPISGHTALYWYRQSLGQGLEFLIYFQGNSAPDKSGLPSDRFSAERTGGSVSTLTIQRTQQEDSAVYLCASSPSFGETQYFGPGTRLLVL.

This clonotype was observed many times. At one of its ends the junction is not consistent with the germline gene, which may arise from a read error. The V and J genes are TRBV28 and TRBJ1-1, with a weak D call TRBD1 (6 bases). The CDR3 sequence is 13 residues long. Germline V gene lookup returns CDR1 MDHEN and CDR2 SYDVKM. The CDR3 reads CASSRNRVTEAFF. The CDR3 bases are TGTGCCAGCAGTAGAAACAGGGTCACTGAAGCCTTCTTT.

There are many counts of this clonotype. The chain is built from TRBV7-2 and TRBJ2-1; D uncertain. The V end was cut by 0 bases, the J end by 9 bases, with 9 bases between. Looked up from germline, CDR1 is SGHTA and CDR2 is FQGNSA. This CDR3 has 13 residues. The CDR3 here is CASSLAVAVEQFF. CDR3 nucleotide sequence: TGTGCCAGCAGCTTAGCCGTCGCGGTTGAGCAGTTCTTC.

The chain is built from TRBV7-2 and TRBJ2-5; D perhaps matches TRBD2 (6 bases). The germline V gene encodes CDR1 SGHTA and CDR2 FQGNSA. V gave up 5 bases and J gave up 1 base, with 17 bases separating them. This CDR3 region has 16 residues. The CDR3 DNA reads as TGTGCCAGCAGCCCGCAAGCGGGCTTAACCCAAGAGACCCAGTACTTC. Translating it yields CASSPQAGLTQETQYF.

The chain has TRBV18 and TRBJ2-4; possible D gene TRBD1, 5 bases. V lost 6 bases and J 13 bases, leaving 22 bases between the germline ends. This CDR3 spans 14 amino acids. Looked up from germline, CDR1 is KGHSH and CDR2 is LQKENI. The chain's CDR3 is CASSKGRSKNRQYF. CDR3 nucleotides: TGTGCCAGCTCGAAGGGGCGCTCAAAAAACAGGCAGTACTTC.